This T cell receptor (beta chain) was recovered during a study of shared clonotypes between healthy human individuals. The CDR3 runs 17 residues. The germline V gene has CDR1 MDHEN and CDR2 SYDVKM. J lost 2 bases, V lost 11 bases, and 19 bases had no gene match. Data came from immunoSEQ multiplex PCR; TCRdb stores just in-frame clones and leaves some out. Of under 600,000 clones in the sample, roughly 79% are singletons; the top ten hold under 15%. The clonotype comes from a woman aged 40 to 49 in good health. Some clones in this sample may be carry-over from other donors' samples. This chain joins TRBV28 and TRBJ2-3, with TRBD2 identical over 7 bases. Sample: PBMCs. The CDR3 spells CAVSRARLAPNTDTQYF. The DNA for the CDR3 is TGTGCCGTCTCCCGGGCCCGACTAGCACCTAACACAGATACGCAGTATTTT.